This T cell receptor beta chain was sequenced in a study of blood T cells in healthy people across ages (dated by TCRdb to between 2015 and 2016). General notes on the study: In model experiments, template switching captured roughly one uniquely barcoded TCR beta cDNA molecule for every two T cells. Using deep sequencing normalized with unique cDNA molecular identifiers, the study measured how TCR beta repertoire diversity changes with age. Four age groups were formed from the donors: young (average about 15 years), middle-aged (just under 40), aged (about 68) and long-lived (more than 75). To avoid experimental bias, donors of different ages were randomly spread across the sequencing lanes. Using the same blood draw, the study looked at two additional independent replicas of 1 million unique cDNA reads for two donors, one aged 18 to 30 and the other aged 80 or older. Broader findings and caveats from the paper: Estimates of total diversity based on one million sequenced T cells were regarded as lower bounds and as underestimates. Because the CMV infection status of the donors was unknown, age-related changes in expanded clonotypes may potentially have been confounded. Compared with the aged group, more naive CD4+ T cells, fewer expanded clones and increased TCR diversity were shown by the long-lived group, suggesting age selection. Because profiling used bulk unsorted PBMCs, naive and antigen-experienced compartments could not be compared conclusively. A strong correlation was found between observed TCR beta diversity and the percentage of naive T cells measured by flow cytometry. Observed TCR beta diversity per million T cells fell roughly linearly with age, and a significant reduction was already apparent by age roughly 40.

Libraries were built with 5' RACE. TCRdb lists the instrument as Illumina HiSeq 2500. The second PCR ran for roughly 7 to 11 cycles and used a J-beta primer mix along with a sample-barcoded 5' primer. Each TCR beta cDNA molecule received a unique molecular identifier from a template-switch 5' adaptor carrying 12 random nucleotides. Each sample yielded at least 2.5 million CDR3-containing paired-end reads. First-strand cDNA synthesis was performed from all RNA using the Mint cDNA synthesis kit, with priming by a TRBC-specific oligonucleotide. All cDNA was treated with uracil-DNA glycosylase and then went through a first 18-cycle PCR with the universal primers M1SS and BC2_uni_R. The original pipeline was this. For normalization, 1 million high-quality reads, each with a distinct molecular identifier, were randomly selected from each sample. Instead of being binned into consensus sequences, reads that shared molecular identifiers were thrown out. CDR3 identification, clonotype clustering and error correction used MiTCR with a Q25 quality threshold and the strictest error-elimination algorithm. A nonparametric unseen species model with Euler transformation was used to estimate lower-bound total TCR beta diversity. TCRdb trimmed public reads at Q25 via fastp, called clones via MiXCR and kept in-frame beta chains. Rows with a matching CDR3 protein are joined into one entry that keeps the most common DNA and genes. These V and J calls originate from TCRdb's pipeline instead of the authors' own analysis. This sample comprises approximately 850,000 distinct CDR3 sequences, around two fifths of them detected only once. The top ten constitute about 19% of the sample.

Cut back by 6 bases and 11 bases, the V and J ends lie 28 bases apart. The CDR3 sequence holds 15 residues, the cysteine and phenylalanine included. Only CDR3 DNA remains: 45 bases, in frame from the first base. CDR1 DFQATT and CDR2 SNEGSKA were looked up in the germline V gene (reference sequence). Worth noting for this clonotype: Its binding antigen is unknown. A much larger clone differs from this one at a single base, so this may be a read error.

Systemically healthy Caucasian individuals from Russia, 35 to 40 in total and aged about 6 to 100 years, were included as donors. Each donor gave ten milliliters of peripheral blood, drawn into EDTA-treated Vacutainer tubes. PBMCs were isolated by Ficoll-Paque density-gradient centrifugation, with at least 7 million obtained per sample. Trizol reagent was used to extract total RNA from the PBMCs, yielding at least 5.5 micrograms per sample. Naive CD45RAhigh/CD27high T cell percentages were measured by flow cytometry on a PBMC aliquot from every donor. This TCR came from a man aged 55 to 70 in good health. This chain joins TRBV20-1 to TRBJ2-5; the D gene is possibly TRBD1, with 6 bases matching. The sample was blood. The CDR3 sequence is CSAPSLGIGGAEQYF. Here is the DNA: TGCAGTGCCCCCTCTTTAGGGATTGGGGGCGCTGAGCAGTACTTC.